Listed below are T cell receptor beta chains from one sample, sequenced in a study of T cell responses to AZD1222 COVID-19 vaccine. The table came from immunoSEQ multiplex PCR; TCRdb's copy has only in-frame clones and leaves some out. The repertoire holds 100,000 to 150,000 clones, with almost 85% as singletons. The sequencing used peripheral blood, collected 28 days after the second dose of the MenACWY control vaccine. The receptors stem from an adult who received the MenACWY meningococcal vaccine as a control. The CDR3 runs from the conserved cysteine through the conserved F or W. The D gene is left open where the match is weak. Not every row has a clone size; where given, it reads once, few, many or a size class.

TRBV15	.	TRBJ2-2	.	TGTGCCACCAGCAGACTGGGGGGCGGAAGAACCGGGGAGCTGTTTTTT	CATSRLGGGRTGELFF
TRBV4-3	.	TRBJ2-3	TRBD2	TGCGCCAGCAGCCAAACGACTAGCGCAGATACGCAGTATTTT	CASSQTTSADTQYF
TRBV6-5	.	TRBJ1-2	TRBD1	TGTGCCAGCAGTTTCGGGGACAGGGGGTCTAACTATGGCTACACCTTC	CASSFGDRGSNYGYTF
TRBV27	.	TRBJ1-2	.	TGTGCCAGCAGCCCCCGGACGGACTATGGCTACACCTTC	CASSPRTDYGYTF
TRBV15	.	TRBJ1-6	.	TGTGCCACCAGCATCGGAGGGTCCTATAATTCACCCCTCCACTTT	CATSIGGSYNSPLHF
TRBV11-1	few	TRBJ2-7	.	TGTGCCGTCGGAGACTTCTACGAGCAGTACTTC	CAVGDFYEQYF
TRBV28	.	TRBJ1-2	.	TGTGCCAGCCCTGGACTGAGGTATGGCTACACCTTC	CASPGLRYGYTF
TRBV19	.	TRBJ1-2	.	TGTGCCAGTAGCCCACCCGGAGACAGGACTAACTATGGCTACACCTTC	CASSPPGDRTNYGYTF
TRBV6-5	.	TRBJ1-5	.	TGTGCCAGCAGTCGGGCCAGGGGCAATCAGCCCCAGCATTTT	CASSRARGNQPQHF
TRBV28	.	TRBJ1-3	.	TGTGCCAGCAGTTTACAGGGAGCTGGAAACACCATATATTTT	CASSLQGAGNTIYF
TRBV5-8	.	TRBJ1-4	.	TGTGCCAGCAGCTTGGGGCAGTTCAATGAAAAACTGTTTTTT	CASSLGQFNEKLFF
TRBV28	.	TRBJ1-1	.	TGTGCCAGCCTCACCCCGGGGATCGGTGGGTTGAACACTGAAGCTTTCTTT	CASLTPGIGGLNTEAFF
TRBV11-3	.	TRBJ2-7	.	TGTGCCAGCAGCTTAGAAGCGGTCTCGAGGGAGCAGTACTTC	CASSLEAVSREQYF
TRBV7-2	.	TRBJ2-2	.	TGTGCCAGCAGCTTATATCTTGCGGGGAACACCGGGGAGCTGTTTTTT	CASSLYLAGNTGELFF
TRBV25-1	.	TRBJ1-6	.	TGTGCCAGCAGTCTCCAACCGGGACAAAGAGATTCACCCCTCCACTTT	CASSLQPGQRDSPLHF